The rows below give T cell receptor beta chains drawn from one sample of a study of response to subunit inactivated influenza vaccine. One entry per CDR3 protein results from TCRdb running MiXCR on the RT-PCR reads. Altogether around 570,000 distinct CDR3 sequences are present, approximately 10% being singletons, with the ten largest covering approximately 10%. The sample also formed part of further work on T cells expressing NK-cell markers.

This sample comprised PBMCs from blood, obtained on the day of vaccination. Receptors were obtained from a man in his fifties who received an inactivated influenza vaccine. The CDR3 runs from the conserved cysteine through the conserved F or W. D genes are given only for firm matches. Only some rows state a clone size, as once, few, many or a class for expanded clones.

CDR3	DNA	V	J	size	D
CASSITGTGDQPQHF	TGTGCCAGCAGTATTACCGGGACAGGGGACCAGCCCCAGCATTTT	TRBV28	TRBJ1-5	.	TRBD1
CASSLQGFGAPLHF	TGTGCCAGCAGCTTACAGGGATTTGGGGCACCCCTCCACTTT	TRBV7-9	TRBJ1-6	.	.
CASILAVLGGTDTQYF	TGTGCCAGCATTCTAGCTGTCCTTGGGGGTACGGATACGCAGTATTTT	TRBV6-2/TRBV6-3	TRBJ2-3	.	.
CASSSGPLRNTQYF	TGTGCCAGCAGCTCCGGGCCCTTGAGAAATACGCAGTATTTT	TRBV28	TRBJ2-3	.	.
CASSLWANSPLHF	TGTGCCAGCAGTTTATGGGCCAATTCACCCCTCCACTTT	TRBV12-3/TRBV12-4	TRBJ1-6	many	.
CASSLQTAGELFF	TGTGCCAGCAGCCTACAAACGGCAGGGGAGCTGTTTTTT	TRBV14	TRBJ2-2	few	.
CASSQDSSNTGELFF	TGTGCCAGCAGCCAGGACAGTTCGAACACCGGGGAGCTGTTTTTT	TRBV4-2	TRBJ2-2	many	.
CAISERRVRGNQPQHF	TGTGCCATCAGTGAGCGCAGGGTGAGGGGCAATCAGCCCCAGCATTTT	TRBV10-3	TRBJ1-5	.	.
CASSQDPWASSETQYF	TGCGCCAGCAGCCAAGATCCATGGGCTAGCTCCGAGACCCAGTACTTC	TRBV4-3	TRBJ2-5	many	.
CASSFPGVGTQYF	TGTGCCAGCAGCTTCCCAGGTGTCGGTACGCAGTATTTT	TRBV7-9	TRBJ2-3	.	.
CASSKATGPCYEQYF	TGTGCCAGCAGCAAAGCTACAGGGCCCTGCTACGAGCAGTACTTC	TRBV21-1	TRBJ2-7	few	.
CSALIWTSGKNGEQFF	TGCAGTGCTCTAATATGGACTAGCGGGAAAAACGGTGAGCAGTTCTTC	TRBV20-1	TRBJ2-1	.	TRBD2
CASREPDRDPSGANVLTF	TGTGCCAGCAGGGAACCGGACAGGGACCCCTCTGGGGCCAACGTCCTGACTTTC	TRBV2	TRBJ2-6	many	TRBD1
CASSKRQGAGGELFF	TGTGCCAGCAGCAAACGACAGGGGGCTGGCGGGGAGCTGTTTTTT	TRBV21-1	TRBJ2-2	.	.
CASSARQGNTEAFF	TGTGCCAGCAGTGCCAGACAGGGAAACACTGAAGCTTTCTTT	TRBV12-3/TRBV12-4	TRBJ1-1	many	TRBD1
CSVEGGSGRGETQYF	TGCAGCGTTGAAGGGGGCTCGGGGAGGGGCGAGACCCAGTACTTC	TRBV29-1	TRBJ2-5	few	TRBD2
CASSPLLAPEQFF	TGTGCCAGCAGCCCGTTACTAGCTCCCGAGCAGTTCTTC	TRBV5-6	TRBJ2-1	.	.
CASSRLSGGNTEAFF	TGCGCCAGCAGCCGCCTTTCCGGTGGGAACACTGAAGCTTTCTTT	TRBV5-1	TRBJ1-1	.	.
CASSPMDYFSYEQYF	TGCGCCAGCAGCCCGATGGACTATTTCTCCTACGAGCAGTACTTC	TRBV5-1	TRBJ2-7	few	.
CASSFRLAAPETQYF	TGTGCCAGCAGCTTTCGCCTAGCCGCACCAGAGACCCAGTACTTC	TRBV7-2	TRBJ2-5	many	.
CASSAPGGEQFF	TGTGCCAGCAGCGCCCCCGGGGGTGAGCAGTTCTTC	TRBV11-2	TRBJ2-1	few	.
CATRLRNTEAFF	TGTGCCACCCGACTCAGGAACACTGAAGCTTTCTTT	TRBV15	TRBJ1-1	.	.
CAWRLNQDGEQFF	TGTGCCTGGAGGCTCAATCAAGATGGTGAGCAGTTCTTC	TRBV30	TRBJ2-1	.	.
CSGGENSETQYF	TGCAGCGGCGGGGAAAACTCAGAGACCCAGTACTTC	TRBV29-1	TRBJ2-5	few	.
CASSQAGEGGNEQFF	TGTGCCAGCAGCCAGGCGGGAGAGGGGGGGAATGAGCAGTTCTTC	TRBV4-2	TRBJ2-1	few	.
CSAQNPGTGRTDEQYF	TGCAGTGCCCAAAACCCCGGAACAGGGAGGACGGACGAGCAGTACTTC	TRBV20-1	TRBJ2-7	few	.
CSAREGNSYEQYF	TGCAGTGCTAGAGAAGGGAACTCCTACGAGCAGTACTTC	TRBV20-1	TRBJ2-7	many	.
CASSLRAGASEQYF	TGCGCCAGCAGCTTGCGCGCAGGGGCCTCAGAGCAGTACTTC	TRBV5-1	TRBJ2-7	.	.
CAITMRPERKEQYF	TGTGCGATTACAATGCGGCCGGAGAGGAAAGAGCAGTACTTC	TRBV6-1	TRBJ2-7	.	.
CSAGRTSGVSDTQYF	TGCAGTGCCGGGAGGACTAGCGGGGTCTCGGATACGCAGTATTTT	TRBV20-1	TRBJ2-3	.	TRBD2
CSAIRGPTYEQYF	TGCAGTGCTATAAGGGGGCCTACCTACGAGCAGTACTTC	TRBV20-1	TRBJ2-7	many	TRBD1
CSANRGHDEQYF	TGCAGTGCTAACAGGGGGCATGACGAGCAGTACTTC	TRBV20-1	TRBJ2-7	.	TRBD1
CATSGRQSSYEQYF	TGTGCCACCAGCGGTCGACAGAGTTCCTACGAGCAGTACTTC	TRBV15	TRBJ2-7	few	.
CATSSSRRVGGELFF	TGTGCCACCAGCTCTTCCCGCAGGGTTGGCGGGGAGCTGTTTTTT	TRBV15	TRBJ2-2	few	.
CASSTPGQGATDTQYF	TGCGCCAGCAGCACGCCGGGACAGGGGGCGACAGATACGCAGTATTTT	TRBV5-1	TRBJ2-3	.	TRBD1
CSGASGREQYF	TGCAGTGGCGCGTCGGGTCGCGAGCAGTACTTC	TRBV20-1	TRBJ2-7	few	.
CASSSSGTPYVDEQFF	TGCGCCAGCAGCTCATCCGGGACTCCCTATGTGGATGAGCAGTTCTTC	TRBV5-1	TRBJ2-1	.	.
CASSYGTSGSRTYEQYF	TGCGCCAGCAGCTACGGGACTAGCGGGAGTAGGACCTACGAGCAGTACTTC	TRBV5-1	TRBJ2-7	.	TRBD2
CATSRGGNQETQYF	TGTGCCACCAGCAGGGGGGGGAATCAAGAGACCCAGTACTTC	TRBV15	TRBJ2-5	.	TRBD2
CASSFIQGAAFF	TGTGCCAGCAGTTTCATCCAGGGGGCAGCTTTCTTT	TRBV27	TRBJ1-1	few	TRBD1